The 23 T cell receptor beta chains reported below all come from one sample, sequenced in a study of blood T cell repertoires in COVID-19. Sequencing used immunoSEQ multiplex PCR; TCRdb keeps in-frame clones, though not all of them. The sample contains 140,000 or so clones, 79% of which appear only once. Sequenced sample: peripheral blood. Every receptor here comes from a man in his fifties with active or convalescent COVID-19.

The chain recombines TRBV5-6 with TRBJ1-4; unclear D gene. Germline CDR1 is SGHDT and CDR2 is YYEEEE. V lost 0 bases to trimming and J lost 7 bases, with 10 bases between them. CDR3 length equals 14 residues. CDR3 sequence (DNA): TGTGCCAGCAGCTTGGGGACGGCGGGTGAAAAACTGTTTTTT. It encodes CASSLGTAGEKLFF.

This clone came up once. This chain links TRBV27 with TRBJ1-2, with TRBD1 identical over 8 bases. The CDR3 covers 13 residues. Germline trimming cut 5 bases from V and 5 bases from J; bases unmatched to any gene: 4. CDR1 and CDR2 from the germline V gene are MNHEY and SMNVEV (reference sequence). DNA for the CDR3: TGTGCCAGCAGTCCTGGACAGGGTTATGGCTACACCTTC. This codes for CASSPGQGYGYTF.

This chain joins TRBV4-1 and TRBJ1-2, with D tentatively TRBD1 (6 bases). The CDR3 is 13 residues long. The germline gives CDR1 MGHRA, CDR2 YSYEKL. The ends were cut back, 0 bases at V and 7 bases at J, with 9 bases in the middle. The CDR3 loop is CASSQDRGSGYTF. As DNA, the CDR3 is TGCGCCAGCAGCCAAGACAGGGGTAGTGGCTACACCTTC.

The chain uses TRBV27 and TRBJ2-2; TRBD1 matches at 9 bases. The V segment lost 3 bases and the J segment 5 bases; nucleotides outside the gene matches: 7. Germline values: CDR1 MNHEY, CDR2 SMNVEV (reference sequence). CDR3 length equals 16 residues. CDR3 sequence reads: CASSFQGTGNTGELFF. The CDR3 DNA reads TGTGCCAGCAGTTTTCAGGGGACAGGGAATACCGGGGAGCTGTTTTTT.

The rearrangement uses TRBV6-5 and TRBJ1-6; perhaps TRBD1 as D (5 bases). Germline V lookup: CDR1 MNHEY, CDR2 SVGAGI. V was trimmed by 0 bases and J by 4 bases, leaving 7 bases between them. The length of the CDR3 is 15 residues. CDR3 nucleotides: TGTGCCAGCAGTTACTCGACAGCTTATAATTCACCCCTCCACTTT. Translating gives CASSYSTAYNSPLHF.

This rearrangement joins TRBV28 to TRBJ1-4; D possibly corresponds to TRBD1 (6 bases). CDR3 size: 16 residues. V lost 6 bases and J lost 8, with 22 bases in between. CDR1 is MDHEN and CDR2 is SYDVKM in the germline V gene. The CDR3: CASSYLGAGGFEKLFF. The CDR3, as DNA: TGTGCCAGCAGCTACCTGGGGGCGGGAGGTTTCGAAAAACTGTTTTTT.

This clone has a single count. The J gene is TRBJ1-5, the V gene TRBV28, with TRBD1 matching 7 bases. The CDR3 runs 16 residues. V was clipped by 11 bases and J by 3 bases; unmatched bases: 16. Per germline, CDR1 MDHEN and CDR2 SYDVKM. The CDR3 region is CAGQETGGPTNQPQHF. Here the CDR3 DNA reads TGTGCCGGACAGGAAACGGGCGGACCAACCAATCAGCCCCAGCATTTT. The whole variable domain, filled in from reference TRBV28 and TRBJ1-5, reads DVKVTQSSRYLVKRTGEKVFLECVQDMDHENMFWYRQDPGLGLRLIYFSYDVKMKEKGDIPEGYSVSREKKERFSLILESASTNQTSMYLCAGQETGGPTNQPQHFGDGTRLSIL.

The chain links TRBV6-5 to TRBJ2-1; possible D gene TRBD1, 5 bases. This CDR3 region has 14 residues. Germline CDR1 and CDR2: MNHEY and SVGAGI. The V gene lost 0 bases and the J gene lost 5 bases, with 8 bases spanning the gap. The CDR3 bases are TGTGCCAGCAGTTACTCATCAGGGCACAATGAGCAGTTCTTC. Translation gives CASSYSSGHNEQFF.

The chain recombines TRBV6-6 with TRBJ2-1; the match to TRBD2 covers 13 bases. Germline V gene data show CDR1 as MNHNY and CDR2 as SVGAGI (reference sequence). This CDR3 has 15 residues. V lost 6 bases to trimming and J lost 7 bases; unmatched junction nucleotides: 6. For the CDR3, the DNA is TGTGCCAGCAGCCGAACTAGCGGGAGGGTTAATGAGCAGTTCTTC. It codes for CASSRTSGRVNEQFF.

A few counts support this clone. J is TRBJ2-1 and V is TRBV7-9; tentative D call: TRBD1 (6 bases). CDR3 length: 12 amino acids. Germline-derived CDR1 and CDR2 are SEHNR and FQNEAQ (reference sequence). Trimming shortened V by 4 bases and J by 9 bases, and 10 bases separated the two germline ends. As DNA, the CDR3 is TGTGCCAGCAGCTGGGGCAGGGGTGAGCAGTTCTTC. Amino acids: CASSWGRGEQFF.

The rearrangement joins TRBV9 to TRBJ1-4; TRBD1 agrees at 9 bases. Germline V CDR1 and CDR2: SGDLS, YYNGEE. This CDR3 region has 16 residues. The trim removed 4 bases at V and 1 base at J, leaving 5 bases unmatched. CDR3 amino acids: CASSQRQGGTNEKLFF. As DNA, the CDR3 is TGTGCCAGCAGCCAGAGACAGGGGGGAACTAATGAAAAACTGTTTTTT. The entire variable domain, with the rest obtained from reference TRBV9 and TRBJ1-4, is as follows: DSGVTQTPKHLITATGQRVTLRCSPRSGDLSVYWYQQSLDQGLQFLIQYYNGEERAKGNILERFSAQQFPDLHSELNLSSLELGDSALYFCASSQRQGGTNEKLFFGSGTQLSVL.

The rearrangement links TRBV7-3 to TRBJ2-2; TRBD2 agrees at 8 bases. CDR3 length equals 16 residues. Looked up from germline, CDR1 is SGHTA and CDR2 is FQGTGA. V lost 5 bases and J lost 3; bases outside the gene matches: 8. The CDR3 coding sequence is TGTGCCAGCAGCGCACCGGGAGGGCCATACACCGGGGAGCTGTTTTTT. Residues: CASSAPGGPYTGELFF.

The chain combines TRBV24-1 with TRBJ1-3, with a weak D call TRBD1 (5 bases). Germline assignment: CDR1 KGHDR and CDR2 SFDVKD. The V end was cut by 4 bases, the J end by 2 bases, with 11 bases between. The CDR3 totals 15 residues. The CDR3: CATSDPGTPGNTIYF. Written as DNA, the CDR3 is TGTGCCACCAGTGACCCAGGGACTCCTGGAAACACCATATATTTT.

The genes are TRBV21-1 and TRBJ2-5; the table's D call, TRBD1, was not checked against the DNA. TRBV21-1 is listed as a pseudogene. The CDR3 runs to 14 residues. CDR3 nucleotide sequence: TGTGCCAGCAGCCCCGACAGGGGGAAAGAGACCCAGTACTTC. Residues: CASSPDRGKETQYF.

The gene calls are TRBV7-9 and TRBJ2-7; unclear D gene. This CDR3 has 14 residues. The V end was cut by 1 base, the J end by 6 bases, with 13 bases between. Germline V gene sequence: CDR1 SEHNR, CDR2 FQNEAQ (reference sequence). The CDR3 bases are TGTGCCAGCAGCTTAGGCGGCAGCTGGCTCGAGCAGTACTTC. As protein: CASSLGGSWLEQYF.

The CDR3 spells CAISESRLAGDFGQYF. As DNA, the CDR3 is TGTGCCATCAGTGAGTCGAGACTAGCGGGAGATTTCGGGCAGTACTTC. This chain joins TRBV10-3 and TRBJ2-7; 12 bases match TRBD2. J was trimmed by 9 bases and V by 0 bases; bases with no gene match: 9. The germline V gene encodes CDR1 ENHRY and CDR2 SYGVKD. CDR3 length: 16 residues.

The V gene is TRBV7-9, the J gene TRBJ1-1; the D is unclear. There are 15 residues in the CDR3. Germline-derived CDR1 and CDR2 are SEHNR and FQNEAQ (reference sequence). V was trimmed by 1 base and J by 0 bases, leaving 9 bases between them. This chain's CDR3 is CASSLGTGMNTEAFF. CDR3 in DNA: TGTGCCAGCAGCTTAGGGACGGGAATGAACACTGAAGCTTTCTTT.

The CDR3 reads CASSKRGTGGNYGYTF. CDR3 nucleotide sequence: TGTGCCAGCTCAAAAAGGGGGACCGGGGGGAACTATGGCTACACCTTC. The rearrangement uses TRBV18 and TRBJ1-2; tentatively, D is TRBD1 (6 bases). The germline V and J ends were trimmed by 5 bases and 2 bases, with 18 bases remaining between them. The CDR3 runs 16 residues. CDR1 and CDR2 (germline): KGHSH, LQKENI.

This clone was detected many times. The chain recombines TRBV10-3 with TRBJ2-3; D perhaps matches TRBD2 (6 bases). This CDR3 contains 17 residues. Between the trimmed V and J ends, which lost 0 bases and 2 bases, there was a span of 15 bases. Germline values: CDR1 ENHRY, CDR2 SYGVKD. Here the CDR3 DNA reads TGTGCCATCAGTGAGTCGATGGGGCTAGCGATCACAGATACGCAGTATTTT. It is translated as CAISESMGLAITDTQYF.

The rearrangement links TRBV6-6 to TRBJ1-1, with D possibly TRBD1 on 5 matching bases. The ends were cut back, 5 bases at V and 6 bases at J, with 25 bases in the middle. CDR3 size: 17 residues. CDR1 and CDR2 from the germline V gene are MNHNY and SVGAGI (reference sequence). The CDR3 region is CASSPHGGGIVPAEAFF. The CDR3 DNA reads TGTGCCAGCAGTCCCCACGGGGGGGGTATTGTTCCGGCTGAAGCTTTCTTT.

This rearrangement joins TRBV19 to TRBJ1-6; no definite D call. Germline V gene lookup returns CDR1 LNHDA and CDR2 SQIVND (reference sequence). Trimming took 9 bases from V and 0 from J, leaving 9 bases between them. This CDR3 has 14 amino acids. The CDR3 region is CASTESSYNSPLHF. The CDR3, as DNA: TGTGCCAGCACAGAGAGCTCCTATAATTCACCCCTCCACTTT.

V gene TRBV18 combines with J gene TRBJ2-7; 9 nucleotides match TRBD2. In germline, CDR1 is KGHSH, CDR2 LQKENI. The trim removed 3 bases at V and 0 bases at J, leaving 3 bases unmatched. CDR3 length: 15 residues. The CDR3 DNA is TGTGCCAGCTCACCGGTTAGCGGGAGCTCCTACGAGCAGTACTTC. As protein: CASSPVSGSSYEQYF.

Written as DNA, the CDR3 is TGTGCCAGCAGCCCCACAGGGAGAAATTCACCCCTCCACTTT. This sequence encodes CASSPTGRNSPLHF. The genes are TRBV19 and TRBJ1-6; the D gene is possibly TRBD1 (6 bases). The CDR3 extends over 14 amino acids. Germline V gene lookup returns CDR1 LNHDA and CDR2 SQIVND (reference sequence). With 9 bases removed from V and 7 bases from J, the gap between germline ends came to 16 bases.